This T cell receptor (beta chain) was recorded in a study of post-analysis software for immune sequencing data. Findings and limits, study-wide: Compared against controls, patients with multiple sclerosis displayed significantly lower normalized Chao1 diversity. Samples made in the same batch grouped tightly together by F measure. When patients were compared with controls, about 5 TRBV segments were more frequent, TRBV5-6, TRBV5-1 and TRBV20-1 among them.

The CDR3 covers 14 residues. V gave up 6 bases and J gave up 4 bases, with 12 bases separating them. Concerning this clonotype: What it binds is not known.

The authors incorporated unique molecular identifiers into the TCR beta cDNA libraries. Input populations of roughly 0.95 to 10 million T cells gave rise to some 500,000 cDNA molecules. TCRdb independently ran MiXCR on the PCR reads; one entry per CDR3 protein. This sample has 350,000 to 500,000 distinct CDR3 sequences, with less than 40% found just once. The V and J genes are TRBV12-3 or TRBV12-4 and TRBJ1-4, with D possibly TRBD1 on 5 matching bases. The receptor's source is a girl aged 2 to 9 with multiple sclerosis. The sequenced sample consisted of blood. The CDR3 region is CASSLTAYNEKLFF. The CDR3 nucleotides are TGTGCCAGCAGCCTGACAGCCTATAATGAAAAACTGTTTTTT.